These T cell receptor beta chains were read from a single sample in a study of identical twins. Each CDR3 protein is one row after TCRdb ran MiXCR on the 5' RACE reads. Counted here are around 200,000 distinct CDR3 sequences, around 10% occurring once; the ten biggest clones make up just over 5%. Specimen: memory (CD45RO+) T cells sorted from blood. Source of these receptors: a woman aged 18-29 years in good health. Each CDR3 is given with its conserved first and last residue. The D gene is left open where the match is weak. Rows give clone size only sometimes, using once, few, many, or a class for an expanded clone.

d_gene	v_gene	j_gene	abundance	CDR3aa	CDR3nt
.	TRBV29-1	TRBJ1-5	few	CSAGTGDQPQHF	TGCAGCGCTGGTACCGGGGATCAGCCCCAGCATTTT
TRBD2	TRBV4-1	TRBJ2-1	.	CASSPPWAGATYNEQFF	TGCGCCAGCAGCCCTCCGTGGGCGGGAGCTACCTACAATGAGCAGTTCTTC
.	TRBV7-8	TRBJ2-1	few	CASSLWDFQFF	TGTGCCAGCAGCTTATGGGACTTTCAGTTCTTC
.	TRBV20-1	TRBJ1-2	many	CSAPTGLGQKYSGGYTF	TGCAGTGCTCCCACCGGACTAGGACAGAAGTATTCGGGTGGCTACACCTTC
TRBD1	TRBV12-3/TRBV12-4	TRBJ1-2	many	CASSIRDSRGYTF	TGTGCCAGCTCTATTAGGGACAGTAGGGGCTACACCTTC
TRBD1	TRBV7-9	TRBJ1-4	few	CASSRDRATNEKLFF	TGTGCCAGCAGCCGAGACAGGGCCACTAATGAAAAACTGTTTTTT
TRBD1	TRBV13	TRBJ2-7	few	CASSLIAKTGSSYEQYF	TGTGCCAGCAGTCTAATCGCCAAGACAGGGAGCTCCTACGAGCAGTACTTC
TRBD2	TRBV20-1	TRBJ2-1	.	CSASGRALNEQFF	TGCAGTGCTAGTGGGAGGGCACTGAATGAGCAGTTCTTC
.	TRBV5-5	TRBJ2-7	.	CASSLGKWAYSEQYF	TGTGCCAGCAGCTTGGGGAAGTGGGCATATAGCGAGCAGTACTTC
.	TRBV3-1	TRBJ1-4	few	CASSPLGSQKLFF	TGTGCCAGCAGCCCCCTCGGGTCTCAAAAACTGTTTTTT
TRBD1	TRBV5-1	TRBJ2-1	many	CASSGTGTGPFNEQFF	TGCGCCAGCAGCGGGACCGGGACAGGGCCCTTCAATGAGCAGTTCTTC
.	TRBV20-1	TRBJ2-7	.	CSASSQGYEQYF	TGCAGTGCTAGTTCTCAGGGCTACGAGCAGTACTTC
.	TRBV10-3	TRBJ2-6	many	CAISEGAGANVLTF	TGTGCCATCAGTGAGGGGGCTGGGGCCAACGTCCTGACTTTC
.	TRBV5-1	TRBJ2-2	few	CASSGGRAGELFF	TGCGCCAGCAGCGGGGGGCGCGCCGGGGAGCTGTTTTTT
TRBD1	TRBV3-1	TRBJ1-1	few	CASRNIYRGFNTEAFF	TGTGCCAGCAGAAATATATACAGGGGCTTCAACACTGAAGCTTTCTTT
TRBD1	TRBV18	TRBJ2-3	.	CASSPTGGPTDTQYF	TGTGCCAGCTCACCCACAGGGGGCCCCACAGATACGCAGTATTTT
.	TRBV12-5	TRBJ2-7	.	CASGLVLNRVHEQYF	TGTGCTAGTGGTTTGGTACTGAACAGGGTCCACGAGCAGTACTTC
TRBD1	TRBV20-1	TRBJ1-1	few	CSASGDRTNTEAFF	TGCAGTGCTAGTGGGGACAGGACGAACACTGAAGCTTTCTTT
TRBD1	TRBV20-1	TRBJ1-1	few	CSAKTGVYTEAFF	TGCAGTGCTAAGACAGGGGTGTACACTGAAGCTTTCTTT
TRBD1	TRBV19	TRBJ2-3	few	CASHRGGSTDTQYF	TGTGCCAGCCACAGGGGTGGGAGCACAGATACGCAGTATTTT
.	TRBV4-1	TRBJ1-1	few	CASTSYTEAFF	TGCGCCAGCACTTCATACACTGAAGCTTTCTTT
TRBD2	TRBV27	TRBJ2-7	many	CASLPLAGTSYEQYF	TGTGCCAGCCTACCCCTAGCGGGGACCTCCTACGAGCAGTACTTC
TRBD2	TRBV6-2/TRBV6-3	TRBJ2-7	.	CASSSRTSGRAIEQYF	TGTGCCAGCAGTTCCCGGACTAGCGGGAGGGCCATCGAGCAGTACTTC
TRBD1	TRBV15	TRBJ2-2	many	CATTDREKGELFF	TGTGCCACGACCGACAGGGAGAAGGGGGAGCTGTTTTTT
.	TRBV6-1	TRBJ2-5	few	CASSGRLGTAQETQYF	TGTGCCAGCAGTGGACGACTAGGGACAGCACAAGAGACCCAGTACTTC
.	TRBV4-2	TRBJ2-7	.	CASSPGLNGQYF	TGTGCCAGCAGCCCGGGGCTCAACGGGCAGTACTTC
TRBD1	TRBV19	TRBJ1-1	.	CASILGQGATEAFF	TGTGCCAGTATTCTGGGACAGGGGGCCACAGAAGCTTTCTTT
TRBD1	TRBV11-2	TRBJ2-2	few	CASSSPRGQGDNTGELFF	TGTGCCAGCAGCTCCCCTAGGGGACAGGGGGATAACACCGGGGAGCTGTTTTTT
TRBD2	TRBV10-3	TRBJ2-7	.	CATVFGTTTYEQYF	TGTGCCACCGTGTTCGGGACTACGACCTACGAGCAGTACTTC
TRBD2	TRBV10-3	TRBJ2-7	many	CAISDLTGTSFDEQYF	TGTGCCATCAGTGACCTCACCGGGACTAGCTTCGACGAGCAGTACTTC
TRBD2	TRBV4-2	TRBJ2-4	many	CASSPERGGNIQYF	TGTGCCAGCAGCCCCGAGCGGGGGGGCAACATTCAGTACTTC
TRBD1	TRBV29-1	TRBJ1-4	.	CSVVTGGNEKLFF	TGCAGCGTTGTCACAGGGGGTAATGAAAAACTGTTTTTT
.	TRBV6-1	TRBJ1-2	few	CASRGRFGMNYGYTF	TGTGCCAGCAGGGGTCGATTTGGGATGAACTATGGCTACACCTTC
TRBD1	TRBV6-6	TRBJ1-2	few	CASTQTGAYGYTF	TGTGCCAGCACACAAACAGGGGCCTATGGCTACACCTTC
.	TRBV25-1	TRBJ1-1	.	CASSAGQGNTEAFF	TGTGCCAGCAGTGCAGGCCAGGGGAACACTGAAGCTTTCTTT
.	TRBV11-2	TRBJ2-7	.	CASSLGIRGAARNSYEQYF	TGTGCCAGCAGCTTAGGGATCAGGGGGGCAGCTAGAAACTCCTACGAGCAGTACTTC
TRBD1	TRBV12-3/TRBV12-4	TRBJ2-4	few	CASSYSDRQNIQYF	TGTGCCAGCAGTTATTCGGACAGGCAAAACATTCAGTACTTC
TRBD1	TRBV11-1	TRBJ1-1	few	CASSPPHGQGLLMNTEAFF	TGTGCCAGCAGCCCCCCGCACGGACAGGGCCTTTTGATGAACACTGAAGCTTTCTTT
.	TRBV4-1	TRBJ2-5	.	CASSQAIQETQYF	TGCGCCAGCAGCCAAGCGATCCAAGAGACCCAGTACTTC
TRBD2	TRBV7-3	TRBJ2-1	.	CASSLMRGGAIEQFF	TGTGCCAGCAGCTTAATGCGCGGGGGGGCGATTGAGCAGTTCTTC
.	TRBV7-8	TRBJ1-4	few	CASSLQGWEKLFF	TGTGCCAGCAGCTTACAGGGGTGGGAAAAACTGTTTTTT
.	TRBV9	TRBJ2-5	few	CASSVSWGYQETQYF	TGTGCCAGCAGCGTTTCATGGGGGTACCAAGAGACCCAGTACTTC
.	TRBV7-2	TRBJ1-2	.	CASSLSVTNYGYTF	TGTGCCAGCAGCTTATCAGTCACGAACTATGGCTACACCTTC
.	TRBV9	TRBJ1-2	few	CASSVDPDGYTF	TGTGCCAGCAGCGTAGATCCTGATGGCTACACCTTC
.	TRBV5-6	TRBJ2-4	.	CASSLKGNIQYF	TGTGCCAGCAGCTTGAAAGGAAACATTCAGTACTTC
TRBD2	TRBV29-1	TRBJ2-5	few	CSVDGLAGDGGTQYF	TGCAGCGTTGATGGACTAGCGGGGGACGGGGGGACCCAGTACTTC